Listed below are T cell receptor beta chains from one sample, sequenced in a study of T cells in localized non-small cell lung cancer. Profiling relied on immunoSEQ multiplex PCR, and the TCRdb table lists in-frame clones only, not all of them. The sample records 30,000 to 35,000 clones, less than 90% being singletons. The source was peripheral blood, collected before any cancer treatment. The receptors shown here come from a female donor aged 60 or older with stage I lung adenocarcinoma. Each CDR3 is given with its conserved first and last residue. The D gene is left open where the match is weak. Only some rows state a clone size, as once, few, many or a class for expanded clones.

v_call	d_call	j_call	clone_size	cdr3_nt	cdr3_aa
TRBV5-6	TRBD1	TRBJ2-3	NA	TGTGCCAGCAGCTTTCGGGCAGGGGGCTCAGATACGCAGTATTTT	CASSFRAGGSDTQYF
TRBV29-1	NA	TRBJ2-7	NA	TGCAGCGTTGAGTTAGGGAAAGCAAGCTCCTACGAGCAGTACTTC	CSVELGKASSYEQYF
TRBV15	NA	TRBJ1-4	NA	TGTGCCACCAGCAGGGGGGCGACTAATGAAAAACTGTTTTTT	CATSRGATNEKLFF
TRBV11-2	NA	TRBJ2-2	NA	TGTGCCAGCACCCGGGGCTCGGTCACCGGGGAGCTGTTTTTT	CASTRGSVTGELFF
TRBV7-8	NA	TRBJ1-5	NA	TGTGCCAGCAGCTCCAACGGGGGAGGGGGGTATCAGCCCCAGCATTTT	CASSSNGGGGYQPQHF
TRBV5-4	TRBD1	TRBJ2-1	NA	TGTGCCAGCAGCGAGGACAGGAGCAATGAGCAGTTCTTC	CASSEDRSNEQFF
TRBV5-1	TRBD2	TRBJ2-4	NA	TGCGCCAGCAGAAAGGAGGGCGGGAGGGCCTTTAGCAACATTCAGTACTTC	CASRKEGGRAFSNIQYF
TRBV30	TRBD1	TRBJ2-2	NA	TGTGCCTGGAGCGTCCGGGACAGGGGGACCGGGGAGCTGTTTTTT	CAWSVRDRGTGELFF
TRBV9	NA	TRBJ2-1	NA	TGTGCCAGCAGCGTAGGCTCACTCAATGAGCAGTTCTTC	CASSVGSLNEQFF
TRBV7-3	TRBD2	TRBJ2-1	few	TGTGCCAGCAGCCCCCTAGGAGCGGGAGGGGACAATGAGCAGTTCTTC	CASSPLGAGGDNEQFF
TRBV11-3	NA	TRBJ2-5	once	TGTGCCAGCAGCTTAGGCTTACAAGAGACCCAGTACTTC	CASSLGLQETQYF
TRBV6-6	NA	TRBJ2-4	NA	TGTGCCAGCATCGGCAAAAACATTCAGTACTTC	CASIGKNIQYF
TRBV5-5	NA	TRBJ1-2	NA	TGTGCCAGCAGCTTGGCGGAAGACTATGGCTACACCTTC	CASSLAEDYGYTF
TRBV5-1	NA	TRBJ2-1	NA	TGCGCCAGCAGCTTGGGTTTCCCCTCTTTTCGGGAAAAGATCAATGAGCAGTTCTTC	CASSLGFPSFREKINEQFF
TRBV6-1	TRBD1	TRBJ2-7	NA	TGTGCCAGCGGGCCGGGACAGGGGGCCTACGAGCAGTACTTC	CASGPGQGAYEQYF
TRBV10-3	NA	TRBJ2-2	once	TGTGCCGTCAGTGAGATGGGTCCCGGGGAGCTGTTTTTT	CAVSEMGPGELFF
TRBV7-3	NA	TRBJ2-3	NA	TGTGCCAGCAGCTTCATGGGACGATACACAGATACGCAGTATTTT	CASSFMGRYTDTQYF
TRBV7-2	NA	TRBJ2-3	NA	TGTGCCAGCAGCTTAGCGAAGGGTGCAGATACGCAGTATTTT	CASSLAKGADTQYF
TRBV6-5	NA	TRBJ2-2	NA	TGTGCCAGCAGTTCCCTTTGGGGCGGGGAGCTGTTTTTT	CASSSLWGGELFF
TRBV7-5	NA	TRBJ2-5	NA	TGTGTCAGAAGCCAGGAGGTTAGGGGGGAGACCCAGTACTTC	CVRSQEVRGETQYF
TRBV6-1	NA	TRBJ1-1	NA	TGTGCCAGCAGTGACACGCCCGAAGCTTTCTTT	CASSDTPEAFF
TRBV18	NA	TRBJ2-1	NA	TGTGCCAGCTCACCTACGGAAGGTGAGCAGTTCTTC	CASSPTEGEQFF
TRBV6-5	NA	TRBJ2-7	NA	TGTGCCAGCAGTTACGGACCGAACGACGAGCAGTACTTC	CASSYGPNDEQYF
TRBV5-1	NA	TRBJ2-5	NA	TGCGCCAGCAGCTTGGTTACGGGGACCCCCCAAGAGACCCAGTACTTC	CASSLVTGTPQETQYF
TRBV27	NA	TRBJ2-3	once	TGTGCCAGCAGACCGTGGGGAGCAGATACGCAGTATTTT	CASRPWGADTQYF
TRBV14	TRBD2	TRBJ2-1	few	TGTGCCAGCAGCCACGGGGGGTGGGGCAATGAGCAGTTCTTC	CASSHGGWGNEQFF
TRBV27	TRBD2	TRBJ2-3	NA	TGTGCCAGCAGTTTTAGCGGGAGGAGTAGCACAGATACGCAGTATTTT	CASSFSGRSSTDTQYF
TRBV19	NA	TRBJ1-1	NA	TGTGCCAGTAAAAGGTCGTACATGAACACTGAAGCTTTCTTT	CASKRSYMNTEAFF
TRBV5-4	NA	TRBJ2-5	NA	TGTGCCAGCAGCCTGGACAGCCAAGAGACCCAGTACTTC	CASSLDSQETQYF
TRBV27	NA	TRBJ2-7	NA	TGTGCCAGCAGACCAATGGGGTCCTCCTACGAGCAGTACTTC	CASRPMGSSYEQYF
TRBV19	NA	TRBJ2-1	NA	TGTGCCAGTAGTATAGGGACGGGGACTGGGCGTAAAAGGGAGCAGTTCTTC	CASSIGTGTGRKREQFF
TRBV18	TRBD2	TRBJ2-1	NA	TGTGCCAGCTCACCAGGTATAAGCGGGAGGAGGAACAATGAGCAGTTCTTC	CASSPGISGRRNNEQFF
TRBV4-3	NA	TRBJ1-3	NA	TGCGCCAGCAGCCCGAAAGGGTTGTCAGGGGCGGTTGGAAACACCATATATTTT	CASSPKGLSGAVGNTIYF
TRBV5-1	TRBD1	TRBJ2-7	NA	TGCGCCAGCAGCCAAGGACAGGAAGTTTACGAGCAGTACTTC	CASSQGQEVYEQYF
TRBV30	TRBD1	TRBJ1-3	NA	TGTGCCTGGACCCAGGGGGCCGGAAACACCATATATTTT	CAWTQGAGNTIYF
TRBV6-5	TRBD2	TRBJ2-3	NA	TGTGCCAGCAGCCTCACTAGCGGCAGGCAGTATTTT	CASSLTSGRQYF
TRBV27	TRBD2	TRBJ2-3	NA	TGTGCCAGCAGTTTAATTGGCGGGAGGGGACGTACAGATACGCAGTATTTT	CASSLIGGRGRTDTQYF
TRBV19	NA	TRBJ2-3	NA	TGTGCCAGTAGTATAGGTGGCACCCCTAGCACAGATACGCAGTATTTT	CASSIGGTPSTDTQYF
TRBV15	TRBD1	TRBJ1-2	NA	TGTGCCACCAGCTCTTTCTCAGGGGGGGGCTTCGGCTATGGCTACACCTTC	CATSSFSGGGFGYGYTF
TRBV29-1	NA	TRBJ1-2	NA	TGCAGCGTCGGGGAATCGGGGAGGGGCTACACCTTC	CSVGESGRGYTF
TRBV23-1	NA	TRBJ1-6	NA	TGCGCCAGCAGTCCTCCGACGGGGACGGCTTTTTCACCCCTCCACTTT	CASSPPTGTAFSPLHF